This T cell receptor (beta chain) was found in a study of cytomegalovirus exposure and HLA in healthy donors. Findings of the study overall: 87-base-pair reads could not separate some V segments, including TRBV6-2 and TRBV6-3. A list of approximately 160 TCR beta chains associated with cytomegalovirus was given. Confirmation in vitro established that three CMV-associated chains were specific for CMV antigens. An analysis was carried out at a later point. It showed that HLA-associated TCR beta chains were more clonally expanded than equally common non-associated chains.

Trimming took 6 bases from V and 4 from J, leaving 10 bases between them. This CDR3 is 13 amino acids long. Germline V gives CDR1 KGHSH, CDR2 LQKENI. PCR was performed using 60 Vbeta and 13 Jbeta primers. Sequenced by immunoSEQ multiplex PCR; TCRdb stores in-frame clones only, minus some. The sample carries 150,000 to 200,000 clones, 62% recorded once. With respect to this clone: Its antigen is not identified.

The chain links TRBV18 to TRBJ1-5; maybe TRBD1 (6 bases). The origin of this receptor is a man between 40 and 49 years old in good health and CMV-seronegative. The sequenced material came from PBMCs. In nucleotides, the CDR3 is TGTGCCAGCTCCCTAACAGGGAATCAGCCCCAGCATTTT. It codes for CASSLTGNQPQHF.